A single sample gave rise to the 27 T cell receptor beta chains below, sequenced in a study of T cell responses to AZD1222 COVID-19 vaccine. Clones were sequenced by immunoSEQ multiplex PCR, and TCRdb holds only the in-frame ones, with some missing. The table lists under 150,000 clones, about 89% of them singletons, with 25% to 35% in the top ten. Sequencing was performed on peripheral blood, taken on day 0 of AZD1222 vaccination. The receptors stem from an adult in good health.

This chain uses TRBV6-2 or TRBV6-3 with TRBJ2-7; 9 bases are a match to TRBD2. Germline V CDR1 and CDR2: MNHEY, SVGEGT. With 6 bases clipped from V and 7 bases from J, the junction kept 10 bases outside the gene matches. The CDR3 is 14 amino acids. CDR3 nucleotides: TGTGCCAGCAGCACTTCTAGCGGGGTTGGGGAGCAGTACTTC. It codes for CASSTSSGVGEQYF.

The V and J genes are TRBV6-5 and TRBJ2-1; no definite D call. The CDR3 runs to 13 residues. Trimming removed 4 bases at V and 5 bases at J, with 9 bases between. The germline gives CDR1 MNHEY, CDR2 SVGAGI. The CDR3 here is CASSSVSNNEQFF. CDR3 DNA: TGTGCCAGCAGTTCAGTATCCAACAATGAGCAGTTCTTC.

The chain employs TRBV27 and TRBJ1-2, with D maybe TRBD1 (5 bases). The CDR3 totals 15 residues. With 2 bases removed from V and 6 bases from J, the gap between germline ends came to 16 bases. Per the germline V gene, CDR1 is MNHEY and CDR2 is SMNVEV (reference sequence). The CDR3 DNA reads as TGTGCCAGCAGTTTAGGACCTCAGGGTTTCAATGGCTACACCTTC. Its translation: CASSLGPQGFNGYTF.

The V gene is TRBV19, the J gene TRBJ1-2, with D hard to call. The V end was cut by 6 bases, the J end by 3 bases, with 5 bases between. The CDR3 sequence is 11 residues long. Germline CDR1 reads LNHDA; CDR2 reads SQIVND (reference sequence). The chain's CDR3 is CASSRYYGYTF. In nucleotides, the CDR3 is TGTGCCAGTAGCAGATACTATGGCTACACCTTC.

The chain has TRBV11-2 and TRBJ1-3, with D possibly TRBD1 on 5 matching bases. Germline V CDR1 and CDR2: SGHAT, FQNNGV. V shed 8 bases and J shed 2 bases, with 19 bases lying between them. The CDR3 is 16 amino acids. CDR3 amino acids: CASLRGARKAGNTIYF. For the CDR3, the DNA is TGTGCCAGCCTCCGTGGGGCGAGGAAGGCTGGAAACACCATATATTTT. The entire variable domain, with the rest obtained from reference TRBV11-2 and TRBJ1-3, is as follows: EAGVAQSPRYKIIEKRQSVAFWCNPISGHATLYWYQQILGQGPKLLIQFQNNGVVDDSQLPKDRFSAERLKGVDSTLKIQPAKLEDSAVYLCASLRGARKAGNTIYFGEGSWLTVV.

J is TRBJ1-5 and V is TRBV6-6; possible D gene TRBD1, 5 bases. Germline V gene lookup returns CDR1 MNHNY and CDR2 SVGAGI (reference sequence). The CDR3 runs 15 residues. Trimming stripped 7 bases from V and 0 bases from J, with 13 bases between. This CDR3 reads CASTFGTSSNQPQHF. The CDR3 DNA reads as TGTGCCAGCACCTTTGGGACCTCTAGCAATCAGCCCCAGCATTTT.

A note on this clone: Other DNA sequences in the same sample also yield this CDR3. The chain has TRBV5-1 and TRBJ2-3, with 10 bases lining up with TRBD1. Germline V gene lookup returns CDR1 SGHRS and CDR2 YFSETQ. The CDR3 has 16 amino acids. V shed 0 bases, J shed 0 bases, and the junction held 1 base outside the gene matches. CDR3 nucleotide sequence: TGCGCCAGCAGCTTGGCGGGACAGGGGAGCACAGATACGCAGTATTTT. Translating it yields CASSLAGQGSTDTQYF.

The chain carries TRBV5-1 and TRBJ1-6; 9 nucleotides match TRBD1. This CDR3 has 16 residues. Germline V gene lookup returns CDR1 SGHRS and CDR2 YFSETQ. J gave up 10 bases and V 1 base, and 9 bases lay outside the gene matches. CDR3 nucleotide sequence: TGCGCCAGCAGCTTGCTTGGGACAGGGTCTAGCTCACCCCTCCACTTT. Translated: CASSLLGTGSSSPLHF.

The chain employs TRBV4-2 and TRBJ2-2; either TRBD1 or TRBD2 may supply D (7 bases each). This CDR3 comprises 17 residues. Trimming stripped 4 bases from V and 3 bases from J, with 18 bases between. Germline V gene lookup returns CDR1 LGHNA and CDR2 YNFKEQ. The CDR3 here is CASSPWGGQRYTGELFF. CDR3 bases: TGTGCCAGCAGCCCCTGGGGGGGACAGAGATACACCGGGGAGCTGTTTTTT.

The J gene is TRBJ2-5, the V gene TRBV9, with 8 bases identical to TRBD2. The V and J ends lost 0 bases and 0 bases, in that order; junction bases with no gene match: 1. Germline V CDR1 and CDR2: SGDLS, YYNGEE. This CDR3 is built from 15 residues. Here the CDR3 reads CASSVAAGDQETQYF. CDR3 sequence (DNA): TGTGCCAGCAGCGTAGCAGCGGGGGACCAAGAGACCCAGTACTTC.

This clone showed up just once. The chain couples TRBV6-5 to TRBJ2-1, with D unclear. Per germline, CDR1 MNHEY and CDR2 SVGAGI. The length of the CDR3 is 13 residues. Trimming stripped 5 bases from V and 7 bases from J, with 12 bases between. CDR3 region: CASSPPARNEQFF. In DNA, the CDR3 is TGTGCCAGCAGTCCCCCGGCCAGGAATGAGCAGTTCTTC.

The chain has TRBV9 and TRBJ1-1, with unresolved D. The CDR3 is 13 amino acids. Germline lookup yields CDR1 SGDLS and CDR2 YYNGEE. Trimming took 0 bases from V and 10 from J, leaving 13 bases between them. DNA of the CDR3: TGTGCCAGCAGCGTAGGGCCGTCCGGCGGAGCTTTCTTT. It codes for CASSVGPSGGAFF.

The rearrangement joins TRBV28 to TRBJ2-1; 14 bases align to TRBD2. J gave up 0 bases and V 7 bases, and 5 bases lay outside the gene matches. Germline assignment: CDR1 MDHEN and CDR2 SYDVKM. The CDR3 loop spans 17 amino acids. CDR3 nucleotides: TGTGCCAGCATCGGGACTAGCGGGAGCGTCTCCTACAATGAGCAGTTCTTC. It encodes CASIGTSGSVSYNEQFF.

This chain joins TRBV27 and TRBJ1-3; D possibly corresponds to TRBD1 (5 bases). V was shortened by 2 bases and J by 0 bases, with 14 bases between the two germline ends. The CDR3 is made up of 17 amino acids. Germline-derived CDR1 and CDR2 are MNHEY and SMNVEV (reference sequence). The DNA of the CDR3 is TGTGCCAGCAGTTTAACGTTTAGGGGTCTCTCTGGAAACACCATATATTTT. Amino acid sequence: CASSLTFRGLSGNTIYF.

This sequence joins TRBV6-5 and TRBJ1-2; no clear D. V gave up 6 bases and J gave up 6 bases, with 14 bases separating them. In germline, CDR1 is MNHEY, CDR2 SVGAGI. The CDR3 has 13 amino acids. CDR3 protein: CASSPRAGNGYTF. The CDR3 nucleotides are TGTGCCAGCAGCCCCCGGGCTGGGAATGGCTACACCTTC.

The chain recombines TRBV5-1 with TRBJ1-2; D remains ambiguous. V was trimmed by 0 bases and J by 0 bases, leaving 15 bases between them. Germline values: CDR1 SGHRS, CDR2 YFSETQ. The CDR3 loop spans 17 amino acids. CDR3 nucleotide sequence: TGCGCCAGCAGCTTGGAGCTAAACCCTTATTCTAACTATGGCTACACCTTC. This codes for CASSLELNPYSNYGYTF.

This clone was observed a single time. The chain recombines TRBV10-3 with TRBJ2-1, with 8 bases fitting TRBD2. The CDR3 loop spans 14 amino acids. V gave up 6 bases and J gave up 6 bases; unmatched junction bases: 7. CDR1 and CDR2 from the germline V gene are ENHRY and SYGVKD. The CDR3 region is CAIRGTSPRNEQFF. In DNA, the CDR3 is TGTGCCATCAGGGGGACTAGTCCTCGCAATGAGCAGTTCTTC.

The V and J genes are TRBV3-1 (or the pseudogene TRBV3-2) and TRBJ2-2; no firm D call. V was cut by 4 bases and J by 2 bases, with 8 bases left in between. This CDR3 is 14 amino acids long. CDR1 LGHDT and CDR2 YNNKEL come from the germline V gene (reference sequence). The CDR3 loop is CASSRAANTGELFF. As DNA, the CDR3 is TGTGCCAGCAGCCGGGCTGCCAACACCGGGGAGCTGTTTTTT.

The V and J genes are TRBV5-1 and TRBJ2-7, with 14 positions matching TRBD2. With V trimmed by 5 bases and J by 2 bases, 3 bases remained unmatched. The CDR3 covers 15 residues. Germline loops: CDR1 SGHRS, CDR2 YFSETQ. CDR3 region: CASSGLAGGPYEQYF. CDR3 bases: TGCGCCAGCAGTGGACTAGCGGGGGGTCCCTACGAGCAGTACTTC.

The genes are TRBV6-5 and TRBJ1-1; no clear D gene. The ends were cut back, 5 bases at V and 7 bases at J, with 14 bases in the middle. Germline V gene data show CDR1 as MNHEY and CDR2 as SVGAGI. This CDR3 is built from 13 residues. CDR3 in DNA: TGTGCCAGCAGTCACCGACACATAAGTGAAGCTTTCTTT. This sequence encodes CASSHRHISEAFF.

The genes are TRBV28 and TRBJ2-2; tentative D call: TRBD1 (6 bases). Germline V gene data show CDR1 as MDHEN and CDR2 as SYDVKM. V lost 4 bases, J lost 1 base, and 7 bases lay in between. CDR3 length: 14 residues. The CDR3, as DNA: TGTGCCAGCAGTTCGGGACAGAACACCGGGGAGCTGTTTTTT. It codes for CASSSGQNTGELFF.

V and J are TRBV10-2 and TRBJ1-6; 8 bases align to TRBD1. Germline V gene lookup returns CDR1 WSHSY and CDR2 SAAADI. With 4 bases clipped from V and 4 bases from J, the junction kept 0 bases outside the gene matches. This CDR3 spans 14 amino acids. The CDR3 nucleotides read TGCGCCAGCAGTGGGACAGGGTATAATTCACCCCTCCACTTT. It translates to CASSGTGYNSPLHF.

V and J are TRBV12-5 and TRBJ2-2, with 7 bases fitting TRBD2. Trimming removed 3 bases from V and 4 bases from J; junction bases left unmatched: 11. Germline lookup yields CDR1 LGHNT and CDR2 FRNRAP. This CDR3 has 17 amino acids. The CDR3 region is CASGFEGRLAATGELFF. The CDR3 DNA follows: TGTGCTAGTGGTTTTGAAGGTCGACTAGCTGCCACCGGGGAGCTGTTTTTT. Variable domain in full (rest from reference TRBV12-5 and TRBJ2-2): DARVTQTPRHKVTEMGQEVTMRCQPILGHNTVFWYRQTMMQGLELLAYFRNRAPLDDSGMPKDRFSAEMPDATLATLKIQPSEPRDSAVYFCASGFEGRLAATGELFFGEGSRLTVL.

In DNA, the CDR3 is TGTGCCAGCAGCGCGGTTAACTATGGCTACACCTTC. Its protein product is CASSAVNYGYTF. This rearrangement joins TRBV2 to TRBJ1-2; D is ambiguous. Trimming cost V 6 bases and J 1 base, with 6 bases left between them. In germline, CDR1 is SNHLY, CDR2 FYNNEI. This CDR3 comprises 12 residues.

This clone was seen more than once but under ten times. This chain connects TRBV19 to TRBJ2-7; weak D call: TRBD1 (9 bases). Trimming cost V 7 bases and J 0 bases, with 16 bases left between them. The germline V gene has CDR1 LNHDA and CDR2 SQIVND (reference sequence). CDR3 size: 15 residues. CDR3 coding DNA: TGTGCCAGTACCGCGGGGGGACAGGGCTCCTACGAGCAGTACTTC. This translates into CASTAGGQGSYEQYF.

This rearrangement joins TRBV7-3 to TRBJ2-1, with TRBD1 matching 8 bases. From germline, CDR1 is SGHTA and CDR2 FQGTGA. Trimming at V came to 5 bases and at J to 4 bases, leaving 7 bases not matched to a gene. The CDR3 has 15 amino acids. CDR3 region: CASSPQGGSYNEQFF. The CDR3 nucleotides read TGTGCCAGCAGCCCACAGGGGGGCTCTTACAATGAGCAGTTCTTC. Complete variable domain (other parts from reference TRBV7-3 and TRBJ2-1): GAGVSQTPSNKVTEKGKYVELRCDPISGHTALYWYRQSLGQGPEFLIYFQGTGAADDSGLPNDRFFAVRPEGSVSTLKIQRTERGDSAVYLCASSPQGGSYNEQFFGPGTRLTVL.

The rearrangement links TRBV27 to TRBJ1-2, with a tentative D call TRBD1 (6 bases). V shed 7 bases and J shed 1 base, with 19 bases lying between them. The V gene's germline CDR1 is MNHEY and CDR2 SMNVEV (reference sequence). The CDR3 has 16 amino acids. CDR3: CASTRLGDNLNYGYTF. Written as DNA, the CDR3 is TGTGCCAGCACCCGATTAGGGGACAACCTTAACTATGGCTACACCTTC.